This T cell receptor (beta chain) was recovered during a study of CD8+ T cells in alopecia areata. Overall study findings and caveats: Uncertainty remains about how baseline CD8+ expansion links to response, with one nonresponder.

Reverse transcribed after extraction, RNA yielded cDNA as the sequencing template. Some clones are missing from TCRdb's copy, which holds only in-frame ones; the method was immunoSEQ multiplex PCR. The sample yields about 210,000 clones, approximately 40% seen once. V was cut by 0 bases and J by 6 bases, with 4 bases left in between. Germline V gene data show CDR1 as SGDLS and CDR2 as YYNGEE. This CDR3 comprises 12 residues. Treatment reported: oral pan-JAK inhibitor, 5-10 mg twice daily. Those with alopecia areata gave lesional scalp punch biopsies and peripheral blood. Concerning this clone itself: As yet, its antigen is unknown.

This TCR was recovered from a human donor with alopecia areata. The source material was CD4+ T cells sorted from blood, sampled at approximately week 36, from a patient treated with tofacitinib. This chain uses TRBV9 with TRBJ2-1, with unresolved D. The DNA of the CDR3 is TGTGCCAGCAGCGTAGCAGGCAATGAGCAGTTCTTC. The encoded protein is CASSVAGNEQFF.